A single TCR beta chain is shown here with its context. The germline V gene has CDR1 SGDLS and CDR2 YYNGEE. The CDR3 length is 16 residues. After removal of 3 bases from V and 7 bases from J, the junction contained 11 bases not matched to a gene. The table came from immunoSEQ multiplex PCR; TCRdb's copy has only in-frame clones and leaves some out. Found here are 650,000 to 800,000 clones, 85% to 90% of them singletons; the top ten hold under 0.3%. This specimen comes from a study of blood T cell repertoires in COVID-19. The specimen was peripheral blood. The receptor comes from a woman younger than 35 with acute or convalescent COVID-19. V usage is TRBV9 and J usage is TRBJ1-3; TRBD1 aligns across 9 bases. CDR3 bases: TGTGCCAGCAGCGCACCGGGACAGGGTACAGGGAACACCATATATTTT. It is translated as CASSAPGQGTGNTIYF.